Listed here is a single T cell receptor beta chain. The antigen is undetermined. Individual cDNA molecules carried attached unique molecular identifiers. TCRdb fed the 5' RACE reads into MiXCR, producing one record per CDR3 protein. The data hold under 70,000 distinct CDR3 sequences, with 10% to 15% observed a single time. The data stem from a study of early T cells in non-severe SARS-CoV-2 infection. Study context: Sequencing of bulk RNA from unsorted whole blood was done, without chain pairing.

Study conclusions and caveats: VDJdb-based annotation leaned toward anti-spike CD8 responses and missed private and CD4 specificities.

What was sequenced was whole blood. The TCR was taken from an adult who was a healthcare worker with PCR-confirmed SARS-CoV-2 infection or an uninfected control (not recorded which).

Here the CDR3 DNA reads TGCAGCCCCCGGGTTTACAATGAGCAGTTCTTC. Translation gives CSPRVYNEQFF. J is TRBJ2-1 and V is TRBV29-1; D is unclear. CDR1 and CDR2 (germline): SQVTM, ANQGSEA. Trimming shortened V by 8 bases and J by 4 bases, and 9 bases separated the two germline ends. CDR3 length: 11 amino acids.